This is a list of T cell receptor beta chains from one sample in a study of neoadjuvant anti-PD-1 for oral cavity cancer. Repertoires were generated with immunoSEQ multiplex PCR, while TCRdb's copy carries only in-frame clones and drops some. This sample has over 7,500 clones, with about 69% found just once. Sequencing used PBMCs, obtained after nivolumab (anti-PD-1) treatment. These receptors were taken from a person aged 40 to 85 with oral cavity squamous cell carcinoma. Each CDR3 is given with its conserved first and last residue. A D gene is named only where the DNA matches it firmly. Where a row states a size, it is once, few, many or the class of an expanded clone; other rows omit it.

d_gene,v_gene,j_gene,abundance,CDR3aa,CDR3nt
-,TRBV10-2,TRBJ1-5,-,CASPEWIRDNQPQHF,TGCGCCAGCCCTGAATGGATCAGGGATAATCAGCCCCAGCATTTT
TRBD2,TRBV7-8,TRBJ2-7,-,CASSLAVASGAYEQYF,TGTGCCAGCAGCTTAGCGGTCGCTAGCGGGGCATACGAGCAGTACTTC
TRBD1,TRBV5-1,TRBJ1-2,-,CASSSFWGNRGQGSHGYTF,TGCGCCAGCAGCAGTTTTTGGGGGAACAGGGGCCAGGGGAGCCATGGCTACACCTTC
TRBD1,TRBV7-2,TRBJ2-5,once,CASSPGTGHRETQYF,TGTGCCAGCAGCCCCGGGACAGGCCATAGGGAGACCCAGTACTTC
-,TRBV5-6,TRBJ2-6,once,CASSLDPRVRTGANVLTF,TGTGCCAGCAGCTTGGACCCCCGGGTACGAACTGGGGCCAACGTCCTGACTTTC
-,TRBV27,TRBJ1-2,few,CASGEGLNYGYTF,TGTGCCAGCGGCGAGGGTTTAAACTATGGCTACACCTTC
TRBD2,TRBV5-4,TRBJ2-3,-,CASSSGLAATDTQYF,TGTGCCAGCAGCTCGGGACTAGCGGCTACAGATACGCAGTATTTT
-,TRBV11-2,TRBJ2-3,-,CASSLERSIGAGLYTQYF,TGTGCCAGCAGCTTAGAACGCTCAATAGGGGCCGGTCTTTATACGCAGTATTTT
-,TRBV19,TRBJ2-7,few,CASSQTGRSTYEQYF,TGTGCCAGTAGCCAGACAGGGAGGAGTACCTACGAGCAGTACTTC
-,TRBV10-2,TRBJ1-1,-,CASSDRLGLTEAFF,TGCGCCAGCAGTGATAGACTAGGTTTAACTGAAGCTTTCTTT
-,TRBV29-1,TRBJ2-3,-,CSVSGRVTDTQYF,TGCAGCGTTTCTGGTCGAGTCACAGATACGCAGTATTTT
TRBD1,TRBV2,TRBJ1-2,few,CASSESVTGLNYGYTF,TGTGCCAGCAGTGAATCAGTGACAGGGCTAAACTATGGCTACACCTTC
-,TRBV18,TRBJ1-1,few,CASSEKGGGTEAFF,TGTGCCAGCTCAGAGAAGGGGGGGGGAACTGAAGCTTTCTTT
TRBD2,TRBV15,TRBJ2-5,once,CATSASGGRRETQYF,TGTGCCACCAGTGCTAGCGGGGGGCGGCGAGAGACCCAGTACTTC
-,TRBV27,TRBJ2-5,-,CASSFLGSRETQYF,TGTGCCAGCAGTTTCCTGGGAAGTCGGGAGACCCAGTACTTC
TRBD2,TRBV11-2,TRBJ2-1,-,CASSISSGGPNEQFF,TGTGCCAGCAGCATATCTAGCGGAGGGCCCAATGAGCAGTTCTTC
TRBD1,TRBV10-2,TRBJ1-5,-,CASSRQGNQPQHF,TGCGCCAGCAGTAGACAGGGGAATCAGCCCCAGCATTTT
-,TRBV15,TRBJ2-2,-,CATSRDLAGELFF,TGTGCCACCAGCAGAGATCTCGCCGGGGAGCTGTTTTTT
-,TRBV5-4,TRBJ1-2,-,CASSPGAGNYGYTF,TGTGCCAGCAGCCCCGGAGCAGGAAACTATGGCTACACCTTC
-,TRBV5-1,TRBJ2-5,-,CASSFRIQETQYF,TGCGCCAGCAGCTTCAGGATTCAAGAGACCCAGTACTTC
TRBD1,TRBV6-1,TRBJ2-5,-,CASSSTGGSRETQYF,TGTGCCAGCAGTTCTACAGGGGGCAGTCGGGAGACCCAGTACTTC
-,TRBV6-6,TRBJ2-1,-,CASSYSRGGNEQFF,TGTGCCAGCAGTTACTCGAGGGGGGGAAATGAGCAGTTCTTC
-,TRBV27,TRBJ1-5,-,CASSLANYQPQHF,TGTGCCAGCAGTTTGGCGAATTATCAGCCCCAGCATTTT
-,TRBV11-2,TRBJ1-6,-,CASSRLGETNSPLHF,TGTGCCAGCAGCCGCCTTGGGGAGACCAATTCACCCCTCCACTTT
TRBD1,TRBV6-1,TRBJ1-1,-,CASSDPWTGNTEAFF,TGTGCCAGCAGTGACCCCTGGACAGGGAACACTGAAGCTTTCTTT
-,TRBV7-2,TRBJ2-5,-,CASSLAAGETQYF,TGTGCCAGCAGCTTAGCGGCAGGGGAGACCCAGTACTTC
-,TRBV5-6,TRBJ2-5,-,CASSPQGQETQYF,TGTGCCAGCAGCCCACAGGGTCAAGAGACCCAGTACTTC
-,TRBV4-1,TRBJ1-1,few,CASSQDRSRSTEAFF,TGCGCCAGCAGCCAAGATCGTAGTCGGAGCACTGAAGCTTTCTTT
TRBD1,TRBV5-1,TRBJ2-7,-,CASSLVGTGEGEQYF,TGCGCCAGCAGCTTGGTGGGGACAGGGGAAGGGGAGCAGTACTTC
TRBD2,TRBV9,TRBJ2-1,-,CASSPRLSGGASGEQFF,TGTGCCAGCAGCCCCCGGCTGAGCGGGGGGGCCTCCGGCGAGCAGTTCTTC
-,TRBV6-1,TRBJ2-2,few,CASSEVPTGELFF,TGTGCCAGCAGTGAAGTCCCCACCGGGGAGCTGTTTTTT
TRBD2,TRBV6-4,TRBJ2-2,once,CASSTTSGGSNTGELFF,TGTGCCAGCAGTACGACTAGCGGGGGGTCGAACACCGGGGAGCTGTTTTTT
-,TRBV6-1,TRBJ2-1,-,CASIETANNEQFF,TGTGCCAGCATTGAAACGGCTAACAATGAGCAGTTCTTC
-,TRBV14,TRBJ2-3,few,CASSQDKDTQYF,TGTGCCAGCAGCCAAGATAAAGATACGCAGTATTTT
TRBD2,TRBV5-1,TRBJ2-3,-,CASSLATTAGGVTDTQYF,TGCGCCAGCAGCTTGGCCACCACAGCGGGAGGGGTTACAGATACGCAGTATTTT
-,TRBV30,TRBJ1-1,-,CAWAPNTEAFF,TGTGCCTGGGCTCCGAACACTGAAGCTTTCTTT
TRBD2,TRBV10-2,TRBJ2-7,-,CAAVAGGGDEQYF,TGCGCCGCTGTAGCGGGAGGTGGCGACGAGCAGTACTTC
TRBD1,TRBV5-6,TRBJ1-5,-,CASSYGTGGVESNQPQHF,TGTGCCAGCAGCTACGGGACAGGAGGAGTCGAGAGCAATCAGCCCCAGCATTTT
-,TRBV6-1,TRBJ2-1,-,CASAGRSGVEQFF,TGTGCCAGCGCGGGACGATCAGGGGTTGAGCAGTTCTTC
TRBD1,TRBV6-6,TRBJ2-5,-,CASSSDRGRRETQYF,TGTGCCAGCAGTTCAGACAGGGGACGTCGAGAGACCCAGTACTTC
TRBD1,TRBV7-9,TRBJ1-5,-,CASSSGQAGQPQHF,TGTGCCAGCAGTTCGGGACAGGCAGGTCAGCCCCAGCATTTT
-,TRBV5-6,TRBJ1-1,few,CASSSARWTMNTEAFF,TGTGCCAGCAGCTCCGCAAGGTGGACAATGAACACTGAAGCTTTCTTT
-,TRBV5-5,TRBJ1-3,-,CASSSFAGTGSSGNTIYF,TGTGCCAGCAGCTCCTTCGCGGGAACAGGGAGCTCTGGAAACACCATATATTTT
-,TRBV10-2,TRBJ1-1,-,CASSESGGRRGEAEAFF,TGCGCCAGCAGTGAGTCTGGGGGACGGCGGGGCGAGGCTGAAGCTTTCTTT
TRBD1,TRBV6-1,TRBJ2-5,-,CASSDGRTGGQETQYF,TGTGCCAGCAGTGACGGCAGGACAGGGGGCCAAGAGACCCAGTACTTC
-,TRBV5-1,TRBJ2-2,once,CASSSKPRNAGELFF,TGCGCCAGCAGCAGCAAGCCCAGGAACGCCGGGGAGCTGTTTTTT
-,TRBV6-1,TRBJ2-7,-,CASSLTLRLAYEQYF,TGTGCCAGCAGCCTTACTTTGAGACTCGCCTACGAGCAGTACTTC
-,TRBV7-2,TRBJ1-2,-,CASSLEDRRIWSGYGYTF,TGTGCCAGCAGCTTAGAAGACCGTAGGATTTGGAGTGGCTATGGCTACACCTTC
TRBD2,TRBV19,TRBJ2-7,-,CASSIAGTSGTRLSYEQYF,TGTGCCAGTAGTATAGCCGGGACTAGCGGGACCCGCCTCTCCTACGAGCAGTACTTC
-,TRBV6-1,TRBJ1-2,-,CASRESGQSGGAGYTF,TGTGCCAGCAGAGAATCGGGGCAATCCGGCGGGGCTGGCTACACCTTC
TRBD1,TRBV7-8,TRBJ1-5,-,CASGSTGGHQPQHF,TGTGCCAGCGGTTCGACAGGGGGGCATCAGCCCCAGCATTTT
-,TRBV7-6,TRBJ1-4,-,CASSLSRGAKTEKLFF,TGTGCCAGCAGCTTATCACGGGGGGCCAAGACTGAAAAACTGTTTTTT
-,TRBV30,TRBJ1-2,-,CAWRAWDGYTF,TGTGCCTGGAGGGCGTGGGATGGCTACACCTTC
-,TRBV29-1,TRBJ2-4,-,CSAATGKNIQYF,TGCAGCGCAGCTACGGGCAAAAACATTCAGTACTTC
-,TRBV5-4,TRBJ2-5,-,CASSLGGFRGETQYF,TGTGCCAGCAGCTTGGGAGGGTTTCGGGGGGAGACCCAGTACTTC
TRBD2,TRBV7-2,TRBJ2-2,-,CASSLLSGGATGELFF,TGTGCCAGCAGCTTGCTAAGCGGGGGGGCAACCGGGGAGCTGTTTTTT
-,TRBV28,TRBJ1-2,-,CASSGTGYGYTF,TGTGCCAGCAGCGGGACCGGCTATGGCTACACCTTC
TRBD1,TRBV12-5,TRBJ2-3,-,CASGYGDRGVADTQYF,TGTGCTAGTGGTTACGGGGACAGGGGGGTAGCAGATACGCAGTATTTT
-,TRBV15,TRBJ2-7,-,CATSRDPRQGNEQYF,TGTGCCACCAGCAGAGATCCCCGGCAGGGGAACGAGCAGTACTTC